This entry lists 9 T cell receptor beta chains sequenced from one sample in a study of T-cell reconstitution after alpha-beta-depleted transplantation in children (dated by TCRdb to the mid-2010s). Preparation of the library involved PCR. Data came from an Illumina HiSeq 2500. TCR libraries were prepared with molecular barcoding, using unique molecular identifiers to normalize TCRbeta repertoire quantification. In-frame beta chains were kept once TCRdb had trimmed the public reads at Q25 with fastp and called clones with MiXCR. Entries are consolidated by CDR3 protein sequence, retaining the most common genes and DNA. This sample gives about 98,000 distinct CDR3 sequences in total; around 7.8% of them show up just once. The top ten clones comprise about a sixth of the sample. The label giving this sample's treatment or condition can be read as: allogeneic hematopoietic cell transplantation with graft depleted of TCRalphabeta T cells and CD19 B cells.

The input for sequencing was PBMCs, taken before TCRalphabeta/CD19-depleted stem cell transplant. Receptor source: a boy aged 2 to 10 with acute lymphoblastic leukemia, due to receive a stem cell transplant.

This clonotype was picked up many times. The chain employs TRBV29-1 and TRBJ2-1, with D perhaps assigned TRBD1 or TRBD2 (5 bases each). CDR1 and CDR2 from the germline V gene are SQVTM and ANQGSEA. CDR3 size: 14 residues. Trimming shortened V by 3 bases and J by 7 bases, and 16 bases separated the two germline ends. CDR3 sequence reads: CSVDPSGTLNEQFF. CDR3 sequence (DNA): TGCAGCGTTGACCCCTCCGGGACCCTTAATGAGCAGTTCTTC.

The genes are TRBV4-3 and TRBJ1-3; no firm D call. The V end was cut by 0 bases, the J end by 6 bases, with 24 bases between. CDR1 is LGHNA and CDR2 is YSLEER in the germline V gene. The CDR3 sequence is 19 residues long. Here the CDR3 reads CASSQDFYRSGWKENTIYF. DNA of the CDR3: TGCGCCAGCAGCCAAGATTTTTACAGATCGGGATGGAAGGAAAACACCATATATTTT.

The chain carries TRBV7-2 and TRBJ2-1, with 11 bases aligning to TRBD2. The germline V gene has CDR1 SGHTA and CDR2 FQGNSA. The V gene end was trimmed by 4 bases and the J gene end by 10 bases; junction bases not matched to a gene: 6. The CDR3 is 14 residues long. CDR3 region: CASSYSGGAGEQFF. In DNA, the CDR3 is TGTGCCAGCAGCTATAGCGGGGGGGCGGGGGAGCAGTTCTTC.

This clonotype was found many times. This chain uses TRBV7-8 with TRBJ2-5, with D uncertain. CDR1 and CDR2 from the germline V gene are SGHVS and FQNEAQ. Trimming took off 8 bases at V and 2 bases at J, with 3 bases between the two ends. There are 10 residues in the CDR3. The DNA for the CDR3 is TGTGCCAGCGGACAAGAGACCCAGTACTTC. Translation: CASGQETQYF.

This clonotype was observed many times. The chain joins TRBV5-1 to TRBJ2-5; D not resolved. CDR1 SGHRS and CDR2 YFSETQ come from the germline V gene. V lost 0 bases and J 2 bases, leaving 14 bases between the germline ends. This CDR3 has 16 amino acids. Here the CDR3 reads CASSLGTLHRQETQYF. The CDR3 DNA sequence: TGCGCCAGCAGCTTGGGGACCCTACACCGACAAGAGACCCAGTACTTC.

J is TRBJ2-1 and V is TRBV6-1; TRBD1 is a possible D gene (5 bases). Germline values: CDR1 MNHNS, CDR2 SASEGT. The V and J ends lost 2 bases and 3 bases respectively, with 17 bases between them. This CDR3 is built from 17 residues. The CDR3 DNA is TGTGCCAGCAGTGAACTTAGTAGACAGACCTTCTACAATGAGCAGTTCTTC. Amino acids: CASSELSRQTFYNEQFF.

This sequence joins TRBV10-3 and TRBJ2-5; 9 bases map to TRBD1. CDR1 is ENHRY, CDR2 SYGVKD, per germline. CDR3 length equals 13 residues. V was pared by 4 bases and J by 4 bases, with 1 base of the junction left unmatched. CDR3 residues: CAISGQGVETQYF. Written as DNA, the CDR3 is TGTGCCATCAGTGGACAGGGGGTAGAGACCCAGTACTTC.

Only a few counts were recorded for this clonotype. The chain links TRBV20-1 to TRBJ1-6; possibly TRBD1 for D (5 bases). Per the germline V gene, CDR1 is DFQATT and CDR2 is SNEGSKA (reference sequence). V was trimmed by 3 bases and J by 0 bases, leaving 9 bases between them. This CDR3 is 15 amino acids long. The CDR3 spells CSARGGSSYNSPLHF. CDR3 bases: TGCAGTGCTAGGGGGGGGAGCTCCTATAATTCACCCCTCCACTTT.

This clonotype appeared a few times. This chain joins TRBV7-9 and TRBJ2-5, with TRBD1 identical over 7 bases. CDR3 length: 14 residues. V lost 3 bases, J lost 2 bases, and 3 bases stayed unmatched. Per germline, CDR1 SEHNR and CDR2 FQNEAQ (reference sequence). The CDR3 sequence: CASSLGQTQETQYF. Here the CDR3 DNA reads TGTGCCAGCAGCTTGGGACAGACTCAAGAGACCCAGTACTTC.